This paragraph reports one T cell receptor beta chain. Antigen unknown. This CDR3 has 10 amino acids. CDR1 is SQVTM and CDR2 is ANQGSEA in the germline V gene. The V end lost 4 bases, the J end lost 6 bases, and 6 bases lay between the germline ends. The data are from a study of graft-versus-host responses after intestinal transplantation. Study background: Each of the recipients got a multivisceral, liver-intestinal, or isolated intestinal transplant. All of the recipients had induction that used anti-thymocyte globulin, then tacrolimus and steroids for 2 to 3 years. Regarding the study as a whole: Some patients had graft-donor T cell macrochimerism. In their allografts, the ratios of graft-versus-host to host-versus-graft T cell clones were high. Circulating GvH clones peaking coincided with falling HvG clones soon after transplant.

Clones were sequenced by immunoSEQ multiplex PCR, and TCRdb holds only the in-frame ones, with some missing. The sample has 75,000 to 100,000 clones, over 75% seen once. The source of this sequence is a human patient who received an intestinal transplant, so some T cells may come from the graft donor. The chain uses TRBV29-1 and TRBJ1-1; D gene unclear. The material was PBMCs, obtained around 450 days after intestinal transplant. DNA of the CDR3: TGCAGCGTTGCTCTACCTGAAGCTTTCTTT. This sequence encodes CSVALPEAFF.